This T cell receptor (beta chain) stems from a study of regulatory T cells in long-lasting Graves disease (dated by TCRdb to the early 2020s). Regarding the study in general: Persistent Graves' disease was defined as persistently positive TSH receptor autoantibodies together with antithyroid drug treatment for over 5 years. Patients with persistent Graves' disease were compared with patients with newly diagnosed Graves' disease using TCR sequencing and RNA sequencing of peripheral blood. A total of about 35 samples underwent TCR sequencing, from around 13 patients with persistent Graves' disease and some 20 patients with newly diagnosed Graves' disease. The study took place in China and was registered as a clinical trial. In the clinical cohort, patients with persistent Graves' disease had used antithyroid drugs for an average of roughly 10 years. The paper as a whole reports these results and caveats: Preferential use of TRBV28, TRBJ1-2 and TRBJ2-5 was observed in persistent disease, whereas TRBV20-1 and TRBJ2-1 were favored in newly diagnosed disease. Sequencing and analysis were limited to the TCR beta chain. Peripheral blood alone was examined, since thyroid tissue, which constituted the primary lesion, could not be accessed. Patients with persistent disease shared more public clonotypes (about 2,900) than newly diagnosed patients did (roughly 970). Lower TCR Shannon entropy and fewer highly expanded clones were observed in persistent Graves' disease patients than in newly diagnosed patients, which suggested clonal expansion. As a limitation, the authors acknowledged that the small sample size may reduce accuracy.

The table lists this clonotype with a count of one. Its cognate antigen has yet to be identified. Within one base of it there is no much larger clone, and no base qualities were kept. Evidence from a single read is weak. The sample's time point label, decoded: persistent/refractory GD, antithyroid drugs over 5 years with positive TRAb. For both TCR sequencing and RNA sequencing, RNA was extracted from PBMCs using TRIzol. The diagnosis of Graves' disease was made according to American Thyroid Association guidelines. Patients for the study were recruited at an endocrinology department in Xi'an, China. Each patient gave 7.5 to 10 milliliters of peripheral blood, collected in an EDTA anticoagulant tube. Ficoll Paque Plus density gradient separation was used to isolate PBMCs, and no further T cell sorting was done. An Agilent 2100 Bioanalyzer and agarose gel were used to assess RNA quality, and a NanoDrop 2000 was used to measure RNA concentration.

The library was built by means of multiplex PCR. Sequencing used an Illumina HiSeq 4000. TCR beta libraries were built with iRepertoire HTBI primers and Arm-PCR amplification of CDR3 regions. Before sequencing, the PCR products underwent gel purification. Processing in the source paper ran as follows. Across samples, 60 to 75 TRBV and 14 TRBJ segments were identified and used for gene usage analysis of CDR3 amino acid clonotypes. COPE and FqMerger were used to merge the filtered high-quality paired reads into contigs. BLAST was used to align contigs to IMGT TRBV, TRBD and TRBJ reference genes, with CDR3 defined following IMGT. Any clonotype with a frequency above 0.1% was counted as a highly expanded clone. Shannon entropy served as the measure of repertoire diversity, while the Gini coefficient captured V-J evenness. A clonotype found in more than one individual was treated as public. TCRdb ran its own pipeline on the public reads, namely fastp trimming at Q25 and MiXCR clone calling, and kept in-frame beta chains. Records with the same CDR3 protein are collapsed into one entry carrying the most frequent genes and DNA. TCRdb, not the authors, supplied the V and J calls. In this sample the table shows about 470,000 distinct CDR3 sequences, less than 25% of which occur a single time. Together, the top ten hold 7% to 9.5% of the sample.

The trim is 6 bases for V and 5 bases for J, with a gap of 13 bases between the germline ends. From the cysteine up to the phenylalanine, the CDR3 has a length of 13 residues. Only the CDR3 portion is preserved as DNA: 39 bases, with reading frame beginning at the first base. The germline V gene (reference sequence) specifies LNHDA as CDR1 and SQIVND as CDR2. The sequencing here drew on peripheral blood mononuclear cells (PBMCs), taken when the disease was refractory, from a patient treated with antithyroid drugs. This receptor was obtained from a female donor with Graves disease. The V and J segments used are TRBV19 and TRBJ2-5; the D gene is perhaps TRBD1, on 6 matching bases. The CDR3 here reads CASRQGQGETQYF. The sequence in DNA is TGTGCCAGTAGACAGGGTCAAGGGGAGACCCAGTACTTC.